What follows are 3 T cell receptor beta chains derived from one specimen sequenced in a study of blood T cell repertoires in COVID-19. Sequenced by immunoSEQ multiplex PCR; TCRdb stores in-frame clones only, minus some. Of approximately 300,000 clones in the sample, 90% are singletons; the top ten hold 6.3%. Material for sequencing was peripheral blood. Source of these receptors: a woman in her 50s with COVID-19, enrolled during active disease.

V usage is TRBV28 and J usage is TRBJ1-5, with 9 bases that match TRBD1. Germline loops: CDR1 MDHEN, CDR2 SYDVKM. CDR3 size: 14 residues. The trim removed 3 bases at V and 4 bases at J, leaving 1 base unmatched. The CDR3 DNA follows: TGTGCCAGCAGTTTCGGGACAGGGAATCAGCCCCAGCATTTT. It codes for CASSFGTGNQPQHF.

The chain employs TRBV30 and TRBJ1-2, with 9 bases identical to TRBD1. Trimming at V came to 2 bases and at J to 5 bases, leaving 3 bases not matched to a gene. The CDR3 loop spans 13 amino acids. Germline assignment: CDR1 GTSNPN and CDR2 SVGIG (reference sequence). The CDR3 loop reads CAWSLQGAYGYTF. CDR3 nucleotides: TGTGCCTGGAGTTTACAGGGGGCGTATGGCTACACCTTC.

This clone has just a few counts. As DNA, the CDR3 is TGTGCCAGCAGCGTAGTAGAGCGGGGTTTTCACGATACGCAGTATTTT. Translation: CASSVVERGFHDTQYF. V is TRBV9 and J is TRBJ2-3; TRBD2 agrees at 7 bases. The CDR3 is made up of 16 amino acids. Germline CDR1 SGDLS, CDR2 YYNGEE. J was trimmed by 6 bases and V by 0 bases; bases with no gene match: 10.